Described below is a single T cell receptor (beta chain) sequence and its context. Its antigen is unidentified. The assay was immunoSEQ multiplex PCR, and TCRdb's table has in-frame clones only and misses some. The data hold about 370,000 clones, with 75% to 90% observed a single time. Germline CDR1 SGHDN, CDR2 FVKESK. The CDR3 covers 15 residues. V was clipped by 0 bases and J by 8 bases, with 13 bases between them. Treatment in this sample: 15 to 20 received Ad26.COV2.S at low or high dose, single or two shots; 5 received placebo; per-sample allocation not given. After the first vaccine or placebo injection, samples were drawn on day 63. This sample stems from a study of Ad26.COV2.S vaccination and SARS-CoV-2 variants. Study outcomes and limitations: Placebo recipients showed lower spike-specific TCR breadth than vaccinees. There was reportedly substantial breadth in spike-specific CD8+ and CD4+ T cell responses after vaccination.

The chain couples TRBV14 to TRBJ2-2; no clear D. The sequencing used peripheral blood, collected in a trial of Ad26.COV2.S vaccine versus placebo. This TCR was sampled from a person aged 18-65 years who received the Ad26.COV2.S COVID-19 vaccine or a placebo. The CDR3 here is CASSQDPSAKGELFF. CDR3 DNA sequence: TGTGCCAGCAGCCAAGATCCAAGCGCGAAGGGGGAGCTGTTTTTT.